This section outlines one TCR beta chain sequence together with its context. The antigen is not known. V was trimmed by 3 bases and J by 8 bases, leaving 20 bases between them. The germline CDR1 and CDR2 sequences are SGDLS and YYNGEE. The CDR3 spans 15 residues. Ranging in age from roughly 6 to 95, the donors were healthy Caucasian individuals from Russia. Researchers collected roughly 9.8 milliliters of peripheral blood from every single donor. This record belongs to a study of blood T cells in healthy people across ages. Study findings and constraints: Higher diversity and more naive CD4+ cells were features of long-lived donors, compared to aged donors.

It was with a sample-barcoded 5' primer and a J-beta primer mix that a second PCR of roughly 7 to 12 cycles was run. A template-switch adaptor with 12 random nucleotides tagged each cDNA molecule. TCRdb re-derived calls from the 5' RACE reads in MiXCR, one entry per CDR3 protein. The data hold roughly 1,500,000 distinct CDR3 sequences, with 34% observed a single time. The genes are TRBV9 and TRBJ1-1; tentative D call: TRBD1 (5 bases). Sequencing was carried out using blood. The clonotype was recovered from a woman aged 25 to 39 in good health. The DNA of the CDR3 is TGTGCCAGCAGCGCAAAGCCCGGACACCCCCAGGAAGCTTTCTTT. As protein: CASSAKPGHPQEAFF. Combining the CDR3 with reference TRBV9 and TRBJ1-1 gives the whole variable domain DSGVTQTPKHLITATGQRVTLRCSPRSGDLSVYWYQQSLDQGLQFLIQYYNGEERAKGNILERFSAQQFPDLHSELNLSSLELGDSALYFCASSAKPGHPQEAFFGQGTRLTVV.